This T cell receptor beta chain was obtained from a study of cytomegalovirus exposure and HLA in healthy donors. The study's findings and limits: Subsequent analysis of the 120 or so validation repertoires found a tendency for first-cohort TCR clusters to co-occur.

Details on this clone: The antigen remains undetermined.

Measured with immunoSEQ multiplex PCR; TCRdb has only the in-frame clones, and not every one. Altogether around 86,000 clones are present, approximately 93% being singletons, with the ten largest covering 1.1%. The sequencing input was PBMCs. This TCR was recovered from a woman aged 30 to 39 in good health and CMV-seropositive.

DNA for the CDR3: TGCGCCAGCAGCTTGGAGGCGGGAGTCATCAACGAGCAGTACTTC. Protein: CASSLEAGVINEQYF. The chain uses TRBV5-1 and TRBJ2-7; 7 nucleotides align to TRBD2. The CDR3 covers 15 residues. Losses at the gene ends were 0 bases for V and 5 bases for J; bases not matched to a gene: 8. Germline V gives CDR1 SGHRS, CDR2 YFSETQ.